This T cell receptor beta chain was identified in a study of cytomegalovirus exposure and HLA in healthy donors. The PCR ran on 60 Vbeta and 13 Jbeta primers. Clones were sequenced by immunoSEQ multiplex PCR, and TCRdb holds only the in-frame ones, with some missing. Altogether 120,000 or so clones are present, 65% to 75% being singletons, with the ten largest covering 3.5% to 4.5%. The TCR was taken from a man in his forties or fifties in good health and CMV-seropositive. The sequenced sample was PBMCs.

This chain's CDR3 is CASSIREGGSYNEQFF. The CDR3 DNA follows: TGTGCCAGTAGTATAAGGGAGGGCGGGAGCTACAATGAGCAGTTCTTC. The rearrangement uses TRBV19 and TRBJ2-1; 7 nucleotides align to TRBD2. The V segment lost 2 bases and the J segment 3 bases; nucleotides outside the gene matches: 7. This CDR3 comprises 16 residues. The germline gives CDR1 LNHDA, CDR2 SQIVND (reference sequence).